This TCR beta chain was documented in a study of cytomegalovirus exposure and HLA in healthy donors (dated by TCRdb to 2015 to 2018). Regarding the research as a whole: According to a later analysis, the roughly 130 validation repertoires were produced on the same platform as the 700 or so repertoires of the first cohort. The aim of the study was to test whether cataloging public T cell receptors could identify signatures of past pathogen exposure. Besides the first cohort of more than 650 subjects, a separate validation cohort made up of 120 different subjects was used. To predict cytomegalovirus infection status, the study combined high-throughput TCR immunosequencing, statistical association of individual TCRs with disease status, and machine learning. Findings and caveats that apply to the study as a whole: The classifier was reported to diagnose cytomegalovirus status with high specificity and sensitivity in both the original and validation cohorts. In vitro tests confirmed that a few of the cytomegalovirus-associated TCR beta chains recognize cytomegalovirus antigens. Most TCR sequences were seen in very few donors, while some public TCRs were found in many individuals. It was suggested by the authors that the approach could potentially be generalized to other disease states and immunological phenotypes. Of the cluster scores, 85% to 95% were above 0 in a later analysis, which found that TCRs clustered in the first cohort also tended to co-occur in the 120 or so validation repertoires. All 120 or so repertoires were used to score co-occurrence in the validation cohort in a later analysis, because that analysis had no HLA typing for the cohort. In the study, some 160 TCR beta chains were listed as associated with cytomegalovirus.

The library was made by the immunoSEQ multiplex PCR assay. In the paper's pipeline: A statistical classification framework was built to diagnose cytomegalovirus status from the catalog of TCR beta chain sequences. The clones in this table, taken by TCRdb from immuneACCESS, are in-frame only. Not every clone is retained; where verified, under half of the shortfall comes from an unresolved V gene, and the cause of the rest is unknown. From that table come the V and J calls and clone size; the DNA was used to work out D and trimming. This sample comprises 150,000 to 200,000 clones, 86% of them detected only once. The biggest ten clones account for roughly 3% of the sample. Donors formed part of the validation cohort, which comprised 120 subjects and was distinct from the first cohort of fewer than 750 subjects. To note about this clone: Its antigen target is currently unknown. Base qualities are not provided; no much larger clone lies one nucleotide away.

What was sequenced was PBMCs. The clonotype was recovered from a man in his late teens or twenties in good health and CMV-seropositive.

CDR3 reads: CASSYSETEAFF. DNA sequence: TGTGCCAGCAGTTACTCGGAGACTGAAGCTTTCTTT. The rearranged segments are TRBV6-6 and TRBJ1-1, with no D gene named confidently. CDR1 MNHNY and CDR2 SVGAGI are derived from the germline V gene (reference sequence). The junction carries 4 bases between V and J, which are trimmed by 0 bases and 5 bases respectively. The CDR3 has 12 amino acids, counting the end cysteine and phenylalanine. CDR3 DNA only is kept here, 36 bases in frame from base 1.